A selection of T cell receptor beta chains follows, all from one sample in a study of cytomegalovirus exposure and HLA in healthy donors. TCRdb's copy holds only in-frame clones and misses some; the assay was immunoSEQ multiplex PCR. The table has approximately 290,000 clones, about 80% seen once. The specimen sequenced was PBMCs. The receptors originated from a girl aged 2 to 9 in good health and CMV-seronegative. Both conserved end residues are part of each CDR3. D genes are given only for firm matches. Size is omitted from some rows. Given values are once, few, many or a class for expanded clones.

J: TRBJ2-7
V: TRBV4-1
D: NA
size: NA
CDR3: CASSQTGFYEQYF
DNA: TGCGCCAGCAGCCAAACAGGGTTCTACGAGCAGTACTTC

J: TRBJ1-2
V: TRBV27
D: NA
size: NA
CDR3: CASRDAGKEYGYTF
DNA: TGTGCCAGCAGGGACGCGGGGAAAGAGTATGGCTACACCTTC

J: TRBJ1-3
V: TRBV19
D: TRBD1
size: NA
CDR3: CASSGTDYSGNTIYF
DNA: TGTGCCAGTAGCGGGACAGACTACTCTGGAAACACCATATATTTT

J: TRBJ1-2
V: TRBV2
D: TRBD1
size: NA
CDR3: CAGDREAGVGYTF
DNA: TGTGCCGGAGACAGGGAAGCGGGTGTAGGCTACACCTTC

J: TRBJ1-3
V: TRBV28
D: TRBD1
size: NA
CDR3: CASSPGTGQGNTIYF
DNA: TGTGCCAGCAGTCCCGGGACAGGACAGGGGAACACCATATATTTT

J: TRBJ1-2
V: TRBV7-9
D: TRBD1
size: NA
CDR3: CASSLGGTGFVIDGYTF
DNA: TGTGCCAGCAGCTTAGGTGGGACAGGCTTTGTTATCGATGGCTACACCTTC

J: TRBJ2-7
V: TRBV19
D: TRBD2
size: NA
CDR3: CASSITAGGPHEQYF
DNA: TGTGCCAGTAGTATAACTGCGGGAGGGCCCCACGAGCAGTACTTC

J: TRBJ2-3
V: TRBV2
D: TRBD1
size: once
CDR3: CASPGPGQGLTDTQYF
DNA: TGTGCCAGCCCCGGGCCAGGACAGGGGTTAACAGATACGCAGTATTTT

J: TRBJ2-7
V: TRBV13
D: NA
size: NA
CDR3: CASSSGGTTYEQYF
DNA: TGTGCCAGCAGCTCAGGAGGAACTACCTACGAGCAGTACTTC

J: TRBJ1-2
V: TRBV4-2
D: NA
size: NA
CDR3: CASSQDSTVSFYGYTF
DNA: TGTGCCAGCAGCCAAGATTCGACAGTGTCCTTCTACGGCTACACCTTC

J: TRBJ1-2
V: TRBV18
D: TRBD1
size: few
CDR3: CASSPPGQDTYGYTF
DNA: TGTGCCAGCTCACCACCGGGACAGGACACCTATGGCTACACCTTC

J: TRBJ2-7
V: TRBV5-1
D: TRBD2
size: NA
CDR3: CASSNLAGRSSYEQYF
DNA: TGCGCCAGCAGCAACCTAGCGGGGCGGAGCTCCTACGAGCAGTACTTC

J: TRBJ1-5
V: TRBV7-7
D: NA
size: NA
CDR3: CAIVNSNQPQHF
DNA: TGTGCCATCGTAAATAGCAATCAGCCCCAGCATTTT

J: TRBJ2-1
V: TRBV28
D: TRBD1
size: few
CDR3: CASSKDRVSYNEQFF
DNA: TGTGCCAGCAGCAAGGACAGGGTCTCCTACAATGAGCAGTTCTTC

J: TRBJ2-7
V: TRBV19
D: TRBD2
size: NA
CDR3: CASSSGASGSYEQYF
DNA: TGTGCCAGTAGTAGTGGGGCTAGCGGCTCCTACGAGCAGTACTTC

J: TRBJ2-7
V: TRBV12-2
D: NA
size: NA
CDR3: CASRFRTSGRGCSYEQYF
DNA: TGTGCAAGTCGCTTCAGGACTAGCGGGAGAGGTTGTTCCTACGAGCAGTACTTC

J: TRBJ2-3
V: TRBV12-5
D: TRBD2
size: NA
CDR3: CASGHGTSGHTDTQYF
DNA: TGTGCTAGTGGCCATGGGACTAGCGGACACACAGATACGCAGTATTTT

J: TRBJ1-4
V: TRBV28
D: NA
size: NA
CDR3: CASGGLSEKLFF
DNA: TGTGCCAGTGGTGGGCTAAGTGAAAAACTGTTTTTT

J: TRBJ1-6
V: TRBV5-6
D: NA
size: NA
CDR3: CASSYTPRAAGNSPLHF
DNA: TGTGCCAGCAGCTATACCCCCCGGGCAGCGGGAAATTCACCCCTCCACTTT

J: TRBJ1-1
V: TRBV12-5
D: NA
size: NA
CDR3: CASGKRLMNTEAFF
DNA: TGTGCTAGTGGTAAGCGCCTTATGAACACTGAAGCTTTCTTT

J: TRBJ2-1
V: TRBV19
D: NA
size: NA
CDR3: CASSIEASSSYNEQFF
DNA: TGTGCCAGTAGTATAGAGGCATCTTCCTCCTACAATGAGCAGTTCTTC

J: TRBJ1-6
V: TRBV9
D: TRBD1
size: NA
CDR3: CASSGWAGGQKNSPLHF
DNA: TGTGCCAGCAGCGGATGGGCTGGGGGACAGAAAAATTCACCCCTCCACTTT

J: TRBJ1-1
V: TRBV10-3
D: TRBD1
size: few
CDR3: CAISELGTGGRTEAFF
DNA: TGTGCCATCAGTGAGCTGGGGACAGGGGGCCGCACTGAAGCTTTCTTT

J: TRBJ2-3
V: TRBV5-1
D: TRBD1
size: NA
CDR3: CASSPGQGADTQYF
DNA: TGCGCCAGCAGCCCCGGACAGGGGGCAGATACGCAGTATTTT